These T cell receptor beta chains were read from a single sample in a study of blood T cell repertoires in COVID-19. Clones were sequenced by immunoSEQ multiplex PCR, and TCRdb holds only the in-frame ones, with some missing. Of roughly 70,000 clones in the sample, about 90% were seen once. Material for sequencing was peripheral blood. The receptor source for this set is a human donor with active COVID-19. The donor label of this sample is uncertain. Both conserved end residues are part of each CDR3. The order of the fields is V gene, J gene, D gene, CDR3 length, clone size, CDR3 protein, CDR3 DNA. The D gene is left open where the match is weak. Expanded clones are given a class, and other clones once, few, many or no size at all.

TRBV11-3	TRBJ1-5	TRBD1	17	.	CASSSRDRSYSNQPQHF	TGTGCCAGCAGCTCTCGGGACAGGTCCTATAGCAATCAGCCCCAGCATTTT
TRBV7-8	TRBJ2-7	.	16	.	CASSLSSGVTSYEQYF	TGTGCCAGCAGCTTATCCTCGGGAGTTACTTCCTACGAGCAGTACTTC
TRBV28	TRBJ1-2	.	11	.	CASSFEAGYTF	TGTGCCAGCAGTTTCGAAGCAGGCTACACCTTC
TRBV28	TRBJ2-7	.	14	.	CASSLSGRSYEQYF	TGTGCCAGCAGTTTATCCGGGAGATCTTACGAGCAGTACTTC
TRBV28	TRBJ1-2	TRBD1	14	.	CASNPGGENYGYTF	TGTGCCAGTAACCCAGGGGGCGAGAACTATGGCTACACCTTC
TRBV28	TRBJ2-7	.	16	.	CASSLTPGAGHYEQYF	TGTGCCAGCAGTTTAACCCCAGGGGCCGGGCACTACGAGCAGTACTTC
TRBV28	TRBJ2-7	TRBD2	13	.	CASSPWEGWEQYF	TGTGCCAGCAGTCCCTGGGAGGGGTGGGAGCAGTACTTC
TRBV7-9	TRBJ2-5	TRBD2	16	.	CASSFPQRESQETQYF	TGTGCCAGCAGCTTTCCCCAGCGGGAGAGCCAAGAGACCCAGTACTTC
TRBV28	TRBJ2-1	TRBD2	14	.	CASSESGSPNEQFF	TGTGCCAGCAGTGAAAGCGGGAGCCCCAATGAGCAGTTCTTC
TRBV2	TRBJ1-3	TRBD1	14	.	CAGGRTGAYNTIYF	TGTGCCGGGGGTAGAACAGGGGCCTATAACACCATATATTTT
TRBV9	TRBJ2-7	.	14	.	CASSVGTPDYEQYF	TGTGCCAGCAGCGTTGGGACACCTGACTACGAGCAGTACTTC
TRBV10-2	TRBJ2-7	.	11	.	CASSDSYEQYF	TGCGCCAGCAGTGACAGCTACGAGCAGTACTTC
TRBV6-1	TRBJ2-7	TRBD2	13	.	CASSEGLADEQYF	TGTGCCAGCAGTGAGGGACTAGCGGACGAGCAGTACTTC
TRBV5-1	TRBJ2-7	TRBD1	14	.	CASSSGTGGGEQYF	TGCGCCAGCAGCTCCGGGACAGGGGGCGGAGAGCAGTACTTC
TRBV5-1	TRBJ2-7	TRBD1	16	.	CASSERGGQGAGEQYF	TGCGCCAGCAGCGAGCGCGGGGGACAGGGGGCGGGAGAGCAGTACTTC
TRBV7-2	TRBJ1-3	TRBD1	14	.	CASSWTGSGNTIYF	TGTGCCAGCAGCTGGACAGGCTCTGGAAACACCATATATTTT
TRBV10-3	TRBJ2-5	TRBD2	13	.	CAISEGGRETQYF	TGTGCCATCAGTGAAGGCGGGAGGGAGACCCAGTACTTC
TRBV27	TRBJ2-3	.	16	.	CASSPLLVLSSYTQYF	TGTGCCAGCAGCCCGTTATTGGTACTGAGCTCGTATACGCAGTATTTT
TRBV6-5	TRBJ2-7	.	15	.	CASSYGRGRSYEQYF	TGTGCCAGCAGTTACGGGCGGGGACGCTCCTACGAGCAGTACTTC
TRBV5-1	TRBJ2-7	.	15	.	CASSVGTIHDYEQYF	TGCGCCAGCAGCGTAGGGACAATACATGACTACGAGCAGTACTTC
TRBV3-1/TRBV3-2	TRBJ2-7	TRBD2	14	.	CASSPAAGEYEQYF	TGTGCCAGCAGCCCCGCTGCGGGAGAGTACGAGCAGTACTTC
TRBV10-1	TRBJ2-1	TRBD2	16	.	CASSESGLAVNNEQFF	TGCGCCAGCAGTGAGTCGGGCCTAGCGGTAAACAATGAGCAGTTCTTC
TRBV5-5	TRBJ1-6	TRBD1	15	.	CASSLYRGRNSPLHF	TGTGCCAGCAGCCTGTACAGGGGGCGGAATTCACCCCTCCACTTT
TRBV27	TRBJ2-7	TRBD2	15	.	CASSSPGTSGYEQYF	TGTGCCAGCAGTTCCCCCGGGACTAGCGGTTACGAGCAGTACTTC
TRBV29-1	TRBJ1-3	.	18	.	CSVEDSWSWGAKRNTIYF	TGCAGCGTTGAAGATAGTTGGAGTTGGGGAGCGAAAAGAAACACCATATATTTT
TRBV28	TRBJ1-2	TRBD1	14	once	CASRETGGIYGYTF	TGTGCCAGCAGGGAGACAGGGGGCATTTATGGCTACACCTTC
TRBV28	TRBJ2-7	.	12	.	CAHGVGSYEQYF	TGTGCCCACGGGGTAGGATCCTACGAGCAGTACTTC
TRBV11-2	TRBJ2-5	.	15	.	CASSLGRAGRETQYF	TGTGCCAGCAGCTTAGGCCGGGCGGGTAGGGAGACCCAGTACTTC
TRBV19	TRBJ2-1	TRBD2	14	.	CASMASGSGGEQFF	TGTGCCAGTATGGCTAGCGGGAGTGGCGGTGAGCAGTTCTTC
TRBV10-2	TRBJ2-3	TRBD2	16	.	CASSESGGALLQTQYF	TGCGCCAGCAGTGAGTCGGGAGGGGCCCTATTGCAGACGCAGTATTTT
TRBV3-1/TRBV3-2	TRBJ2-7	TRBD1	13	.	CASSDRGFNEQYF	TGTGCCAGCAGCGACAGGGGCTTTAACGAGCAGTACTTC
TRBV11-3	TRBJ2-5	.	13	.	CASSRGEGETQYF	TGTGCCAGCAGCCGCGGGGAAGGAGAGACCCAGTACTTC
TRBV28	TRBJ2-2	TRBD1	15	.	CASSFGQANTGELFF	TGTGCCAGCAGTTTTGGACAGGCGAACACCGGGGAGCTGTTTTTT
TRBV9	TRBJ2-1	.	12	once	CASSPGVSEQFF	TGTGCCAGCAGCCCTGGAGTCAGTGAGCAGTTCTTC
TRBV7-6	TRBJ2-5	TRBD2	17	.	CASSLGASGRLGETQYF	TGTGCCAGCAGCTTAGGAGCTAGCGGGAGGCTGGGGGAGACCCAGTACTTC
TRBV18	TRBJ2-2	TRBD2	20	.	CASSPFQVGGPHLNTGELFF	TGTGCCAGCTCACCATTTCAGGTGGGAGGGCCCCATCTAAACACCGGGGAGCTGTTTTTT
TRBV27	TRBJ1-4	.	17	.	CASSSIPYPNRNEKLFF	TGTGCCAGCAGTTCAATCCCCTATCCGAACAGGAATGAAAAACTGTTTTTT
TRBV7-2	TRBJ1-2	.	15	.	CASSRKSLSNYGYTF	TGTGCCAGCAGTAGAAAATCCCTATCGAACTATGGCTACACCTTC
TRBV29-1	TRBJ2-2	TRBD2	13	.	CSAREGRGGELFF	TGCAGCGCACGGGAGGGCCGTGGCGGGGAGCTGTTTTTT
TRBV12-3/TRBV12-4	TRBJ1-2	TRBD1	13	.	CASRGDRDYGYTF	TGTGCCAGCAGGGGGGACAGGGACTATGGCTACACCTTC
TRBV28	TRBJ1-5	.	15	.	CASSILGAGNQPQHF	.
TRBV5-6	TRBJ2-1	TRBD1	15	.	CASSIGQGAYNEQFF	TGTGCCAGCAGCATAGGACAGGGGGCCTACAATGAGCAGTTCTTC
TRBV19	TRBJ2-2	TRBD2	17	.	CASSIPSTSGLGGELFF	TGTGCCAGTAGTATCCCCTCTACTAGCGGGTTAGGCGGGGAGCTGTTTTTT